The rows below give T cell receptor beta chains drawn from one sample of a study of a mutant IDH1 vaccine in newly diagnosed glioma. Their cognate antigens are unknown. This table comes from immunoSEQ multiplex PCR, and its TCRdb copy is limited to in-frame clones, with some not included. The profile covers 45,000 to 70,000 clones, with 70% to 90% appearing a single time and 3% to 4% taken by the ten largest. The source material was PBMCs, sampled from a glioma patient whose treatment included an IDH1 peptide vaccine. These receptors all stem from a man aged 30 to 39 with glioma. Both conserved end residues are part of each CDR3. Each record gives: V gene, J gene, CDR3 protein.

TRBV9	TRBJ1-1	CASSVRDRHEAFF
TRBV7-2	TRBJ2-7	CASKPPTSGRTYEQYF
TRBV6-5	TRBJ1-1	CASSFQMNTEAFF
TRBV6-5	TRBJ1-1	CASSYSVNTEAFF
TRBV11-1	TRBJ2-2	CASSTLRTGELFF
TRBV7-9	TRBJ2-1	CASSPRGTQVNEQFF
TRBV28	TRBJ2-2	CGVKGVKPTNTGELFF
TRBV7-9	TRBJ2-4	CASSSTTTKNIQYF
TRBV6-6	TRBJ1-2	CASSATGNYGYTF
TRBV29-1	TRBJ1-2	CSARQGASYGYTF
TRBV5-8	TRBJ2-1	CASSAFGGPPSSEQFF
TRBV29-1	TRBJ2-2	CSASLQGKNTGELFF
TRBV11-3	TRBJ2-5	CASSLFSGTGGETQYF
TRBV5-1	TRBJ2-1	CASSFGGIYNEQFF
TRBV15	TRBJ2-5	CATSRDNGETQYF
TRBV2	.	CASITSYEQYF
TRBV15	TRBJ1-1	CATSEERQLNTEAFF